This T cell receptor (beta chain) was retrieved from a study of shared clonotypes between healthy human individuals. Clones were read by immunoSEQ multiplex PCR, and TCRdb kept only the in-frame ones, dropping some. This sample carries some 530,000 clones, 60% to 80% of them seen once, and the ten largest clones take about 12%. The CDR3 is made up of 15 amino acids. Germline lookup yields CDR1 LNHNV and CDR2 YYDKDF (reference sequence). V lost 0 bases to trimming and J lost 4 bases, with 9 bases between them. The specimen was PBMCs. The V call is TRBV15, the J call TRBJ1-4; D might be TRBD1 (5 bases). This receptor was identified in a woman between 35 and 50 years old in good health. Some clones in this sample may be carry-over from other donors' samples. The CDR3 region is CATSRDGDGNEKLFF. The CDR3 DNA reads TGTGCCACCAGCAGAGATGGGGACGGTAATGAAAAACTGTTTTTT. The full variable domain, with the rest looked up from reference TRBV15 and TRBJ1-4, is DAMVIQNPRYQVTQFGKPVTLSCSQTLNHNVMYWYQQKSSQAPKLLFHYYDKDFNNEADTPDNFQSRRPNTSFCFLDIRSPGLGDTAMYLCATSRDGDGNEKLFFGSGTQLSVL.